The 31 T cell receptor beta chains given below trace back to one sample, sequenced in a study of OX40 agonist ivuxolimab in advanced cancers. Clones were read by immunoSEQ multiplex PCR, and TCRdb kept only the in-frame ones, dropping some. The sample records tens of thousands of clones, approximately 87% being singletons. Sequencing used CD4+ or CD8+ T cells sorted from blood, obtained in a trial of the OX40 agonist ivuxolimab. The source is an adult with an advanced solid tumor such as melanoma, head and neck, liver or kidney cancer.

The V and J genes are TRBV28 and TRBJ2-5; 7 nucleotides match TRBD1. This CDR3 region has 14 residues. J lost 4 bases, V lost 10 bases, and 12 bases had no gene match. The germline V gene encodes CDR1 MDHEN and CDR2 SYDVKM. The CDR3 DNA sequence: TGTGCCACCAACCGACAGGGCCTCGGAGAGACCCAGTACTTC. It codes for CATNRQGLGETQYF.

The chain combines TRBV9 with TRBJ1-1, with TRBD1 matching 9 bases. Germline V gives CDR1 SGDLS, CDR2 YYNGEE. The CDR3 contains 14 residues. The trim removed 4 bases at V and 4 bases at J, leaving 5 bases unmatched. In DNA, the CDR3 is TGTGCCAGCAGCCCGACAGGGGGGCTCACTGAAGCTTTCTTT. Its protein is CASSPTGGLTEAFF.

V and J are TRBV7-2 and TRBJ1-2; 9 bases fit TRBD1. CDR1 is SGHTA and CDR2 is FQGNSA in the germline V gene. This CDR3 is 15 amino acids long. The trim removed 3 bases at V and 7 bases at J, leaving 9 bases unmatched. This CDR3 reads CASSFVQQGAGGYTF. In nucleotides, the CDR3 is TGTGCCAGCAGCTTCGTACAACAGGGGGCTGGTGGCTACACCTTC.

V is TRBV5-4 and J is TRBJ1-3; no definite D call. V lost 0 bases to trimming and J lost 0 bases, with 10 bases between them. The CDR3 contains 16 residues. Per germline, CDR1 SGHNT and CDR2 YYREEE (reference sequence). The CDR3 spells CASSLGPVPSGNTIYF. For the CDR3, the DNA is TGTGCCAGCAGCTTGGGTCCGGTCCCCTCTGGAAACACCATATATTTT.

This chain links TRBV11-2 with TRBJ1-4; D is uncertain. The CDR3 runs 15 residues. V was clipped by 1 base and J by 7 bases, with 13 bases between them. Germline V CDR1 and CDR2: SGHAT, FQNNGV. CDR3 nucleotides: TGTGCCAGCAGCTTAGGGCCCACAGCGATTGAAAAACTGTTTTTT. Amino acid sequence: CASSLGPTAIEKLFF. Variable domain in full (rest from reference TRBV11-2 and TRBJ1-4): EAGVAQSPRYKIIEKRQSVAFWCNPISGHATLYWYQQILGQGPKLLIQFQNNGVVDDSQLPKDRFSAERLKGVDSTLKIQPAKLEDSAVYLCASSLGPTAIEKLFFGSGTQLSVL.

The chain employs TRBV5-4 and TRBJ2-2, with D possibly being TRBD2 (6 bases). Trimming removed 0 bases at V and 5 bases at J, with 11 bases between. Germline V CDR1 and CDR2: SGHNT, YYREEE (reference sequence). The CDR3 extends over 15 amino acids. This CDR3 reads CASSLGTEGTGELFF. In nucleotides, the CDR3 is TGTGCCAGCAGCTTGGGGACGGAGGGGACCGGGGAGCTGTTTTTT.

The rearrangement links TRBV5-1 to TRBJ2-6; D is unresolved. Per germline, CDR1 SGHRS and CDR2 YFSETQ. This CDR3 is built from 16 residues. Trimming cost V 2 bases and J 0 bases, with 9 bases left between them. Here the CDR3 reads CASSLGDFSGANVLTF. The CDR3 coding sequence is TGCGCCAGCAGCTTAGGAGACTTCTCTGGGGCCAACGTCCTGACTTTC.

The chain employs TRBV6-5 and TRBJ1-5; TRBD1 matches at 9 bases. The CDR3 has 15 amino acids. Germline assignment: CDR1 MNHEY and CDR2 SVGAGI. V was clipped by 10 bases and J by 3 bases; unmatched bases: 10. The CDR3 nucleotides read TGTGCCACCGAAGGACAGGGGAGAAACAATCAGCCCCAGCATTTT. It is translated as CATEGQGRNNQPQHF.

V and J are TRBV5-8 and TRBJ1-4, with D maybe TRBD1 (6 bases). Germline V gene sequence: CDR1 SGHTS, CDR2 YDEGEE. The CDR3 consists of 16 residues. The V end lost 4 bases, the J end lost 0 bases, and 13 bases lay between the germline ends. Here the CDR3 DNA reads TGTGCCAGCAGCAGGGGGACGGTTGCAACTAATGAAAAACTGTTTTTT. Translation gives CASSRGTVATNEKLFF. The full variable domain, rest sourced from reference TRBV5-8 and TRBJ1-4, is EAGVTQSPTHLIKTRGQQATLRCSPISGHTSVYWYQQALGLGLQFLLWYDEGEERNRGNFPPRFSGRQFPNYSSELNVNALELEDSALYLCASSRGTVATNEKLFFGSGTQLSVL.

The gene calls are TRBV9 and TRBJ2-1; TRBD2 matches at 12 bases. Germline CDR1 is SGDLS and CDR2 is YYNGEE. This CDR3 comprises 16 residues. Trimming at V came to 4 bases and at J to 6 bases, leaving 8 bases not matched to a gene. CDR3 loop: CASSTLPGLAGNEQFF. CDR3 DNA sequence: TGTGCCAGCAGCACCCTACCGGGACTAGCGGGCAATGAGCAGTTCTTC.

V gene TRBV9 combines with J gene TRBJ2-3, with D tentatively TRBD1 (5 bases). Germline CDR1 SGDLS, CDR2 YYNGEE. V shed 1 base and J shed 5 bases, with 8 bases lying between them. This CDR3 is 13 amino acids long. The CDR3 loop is CASSVQGLDTQYF. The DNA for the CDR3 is TGTGCCAGCAGCGTACAGGGCCTAGATACGCAGTATTTT.

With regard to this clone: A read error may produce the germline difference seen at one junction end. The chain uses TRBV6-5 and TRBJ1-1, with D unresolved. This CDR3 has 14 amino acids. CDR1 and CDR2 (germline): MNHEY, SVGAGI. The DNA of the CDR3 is TGTGCCAGCAGTGACTCTATGGGGTACACTGAAGCTTTCTTT. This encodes CASSDSMGYTEAFF.

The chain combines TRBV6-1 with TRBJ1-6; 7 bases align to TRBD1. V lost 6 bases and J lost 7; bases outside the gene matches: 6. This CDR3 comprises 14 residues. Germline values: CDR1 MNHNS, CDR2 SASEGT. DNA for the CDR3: TGTGCCAGCAGGGGGGACAGTAACAATTCACCCCTCCACTTT. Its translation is CASRGDSNNSPLHF.

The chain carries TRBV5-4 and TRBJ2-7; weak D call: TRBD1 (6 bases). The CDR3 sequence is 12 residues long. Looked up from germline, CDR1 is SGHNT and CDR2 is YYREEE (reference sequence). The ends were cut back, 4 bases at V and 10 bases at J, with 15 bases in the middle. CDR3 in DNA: TGTGCCAGCAGCGGCGGACAGAGGAGCCAGTACTTC. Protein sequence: CASSGGQRSQYF.

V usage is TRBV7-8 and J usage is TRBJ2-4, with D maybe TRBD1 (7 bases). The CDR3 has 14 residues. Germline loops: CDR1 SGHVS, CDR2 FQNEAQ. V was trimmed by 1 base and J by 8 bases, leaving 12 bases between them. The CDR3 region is CASSLEGRGDIQYF. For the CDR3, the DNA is TGTGCCAGCAGCTTAGAAGGCAGGGGGGACATTCAGTACTTC. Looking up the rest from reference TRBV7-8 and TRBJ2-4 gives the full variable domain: GAGVSQSPRYKVAKRGQDVALRCDPISGHVSLFWYQQALGQGPEFLTYFQNEAQLDKSGLPSDRFFAERPEGSVSTLKIQRTQQEDSAVYLCASSLEGRGDIQYFGAGTRLSVL.

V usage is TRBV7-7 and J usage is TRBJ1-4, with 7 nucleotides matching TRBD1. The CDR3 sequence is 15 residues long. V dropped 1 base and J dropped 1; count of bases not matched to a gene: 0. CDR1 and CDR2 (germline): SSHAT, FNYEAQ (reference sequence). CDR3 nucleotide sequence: TGTGCCAGCAGCTTAGGACAGGGAACTAATGAAAAACTGTTTTTT. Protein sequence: CASSLGQGTNEKLFF.

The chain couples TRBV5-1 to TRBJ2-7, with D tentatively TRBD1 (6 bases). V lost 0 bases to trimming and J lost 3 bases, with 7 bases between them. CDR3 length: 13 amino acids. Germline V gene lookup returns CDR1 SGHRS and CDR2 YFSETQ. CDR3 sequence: CASSLGTDYEQYV. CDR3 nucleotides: TGCGCCAGCAGCTTGGGGACAGACTACGAGCAGTACGTC.

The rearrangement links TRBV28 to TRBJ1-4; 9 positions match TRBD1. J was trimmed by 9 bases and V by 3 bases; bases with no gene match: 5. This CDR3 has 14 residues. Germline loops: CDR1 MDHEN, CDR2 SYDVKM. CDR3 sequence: CASSFYRGRKKLFF. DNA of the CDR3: TGTGCCAGCAGTTTTTACAGGGGGCGCAAAAAACTGTTTTTT.

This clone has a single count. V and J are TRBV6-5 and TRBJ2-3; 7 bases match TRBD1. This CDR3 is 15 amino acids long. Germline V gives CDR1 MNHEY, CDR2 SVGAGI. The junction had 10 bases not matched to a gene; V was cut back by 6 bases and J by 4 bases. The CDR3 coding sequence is TGTGCCAGCAGCTGGGGGACAGTCAGGGCAGATACGCAGTATTTT. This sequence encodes CASSWGTVRADTQYF.

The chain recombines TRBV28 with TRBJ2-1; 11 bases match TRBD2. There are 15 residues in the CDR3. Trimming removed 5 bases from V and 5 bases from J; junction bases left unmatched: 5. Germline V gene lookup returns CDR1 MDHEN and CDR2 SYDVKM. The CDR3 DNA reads TGTGCCAGCAGTCCCGGGACTAGCGGAGACAATGAGCAGTTCTTC. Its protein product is CASSPGTSGDNEQFF.

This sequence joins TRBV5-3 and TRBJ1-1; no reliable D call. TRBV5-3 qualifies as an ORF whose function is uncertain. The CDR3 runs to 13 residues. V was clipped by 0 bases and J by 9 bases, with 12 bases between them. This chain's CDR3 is CARSLEPRLQAFF. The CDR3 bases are TGTGCCAGAAGCTTGGAGCCCCGTCTCCAAGCTTTCTTT.

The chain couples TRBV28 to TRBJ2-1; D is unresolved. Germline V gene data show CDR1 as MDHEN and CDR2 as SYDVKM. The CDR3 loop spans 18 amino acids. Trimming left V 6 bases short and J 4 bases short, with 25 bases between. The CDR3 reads CASSWERSGRPSYNEQFF. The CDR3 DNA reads TGTGCCAGCAGCTGGGAAAGGTCCGGCCGTCCTTCTTACAATGAGCAGTTCTTC.

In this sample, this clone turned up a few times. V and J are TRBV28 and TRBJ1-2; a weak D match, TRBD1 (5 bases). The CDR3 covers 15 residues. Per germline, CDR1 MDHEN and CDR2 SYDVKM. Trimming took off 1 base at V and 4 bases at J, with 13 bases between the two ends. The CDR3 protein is CASSLYPQGGYGYTF. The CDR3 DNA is TGTGCCAGCAGTTTATATCCCCAGGGAGGCTATGGCTACACCTTC.

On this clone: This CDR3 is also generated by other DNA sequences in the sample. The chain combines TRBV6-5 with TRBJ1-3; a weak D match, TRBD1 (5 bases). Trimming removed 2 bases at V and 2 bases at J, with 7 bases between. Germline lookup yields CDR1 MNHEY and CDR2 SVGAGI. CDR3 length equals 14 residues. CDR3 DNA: TGTGCCAGCAGTTACCGGGGACCTGGAAACACCATATATTTT. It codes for CASSYRGPGNTIYF.

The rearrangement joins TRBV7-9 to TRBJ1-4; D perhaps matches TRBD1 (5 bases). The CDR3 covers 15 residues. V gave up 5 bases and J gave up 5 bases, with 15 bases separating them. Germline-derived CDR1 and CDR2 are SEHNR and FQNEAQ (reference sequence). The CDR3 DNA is TGTGCCAGCAGCCCCCAGGGCAGCGAAAATGAAAAACTGTTTTTT. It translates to CASSPQGSENEKLFF.

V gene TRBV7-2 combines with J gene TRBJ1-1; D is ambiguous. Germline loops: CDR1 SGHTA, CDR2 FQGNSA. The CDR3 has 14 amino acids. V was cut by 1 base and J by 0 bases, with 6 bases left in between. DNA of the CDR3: TGTGCCAGCAGCTTAGTGGTGGTGAACACTGAAGCTTTCTTT. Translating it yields CASSLVVVNTEAFF.

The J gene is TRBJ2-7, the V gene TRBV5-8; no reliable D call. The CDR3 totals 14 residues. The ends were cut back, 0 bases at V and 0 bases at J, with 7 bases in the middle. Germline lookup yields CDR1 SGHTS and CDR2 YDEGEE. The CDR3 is CASSLGPYSYEQYV. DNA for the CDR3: TGTGCCAGCAGCTTGGGTCCCTACTCCTACGAGCAGTACGTC.

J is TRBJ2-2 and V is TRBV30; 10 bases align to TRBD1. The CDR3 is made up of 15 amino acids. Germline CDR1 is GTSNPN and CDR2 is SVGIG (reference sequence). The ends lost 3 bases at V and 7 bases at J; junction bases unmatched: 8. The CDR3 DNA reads TGTGCCTGGAGGCGAGACAGGGGGCGGGGCGGGGAGCTGTTTTTT. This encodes CAWRRDRGRGGELFF. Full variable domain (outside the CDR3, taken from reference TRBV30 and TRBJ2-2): SQTIHQWPATLVQPVGSPLSLECTVEGTSNPNLYWYRQAAGRGLQLLFYSVGIGQISSEVPQNLSASRPQDRQFILSSKKLLLSDSGFYLCAWRRDRGRGGELFFGEGSRLTVL.

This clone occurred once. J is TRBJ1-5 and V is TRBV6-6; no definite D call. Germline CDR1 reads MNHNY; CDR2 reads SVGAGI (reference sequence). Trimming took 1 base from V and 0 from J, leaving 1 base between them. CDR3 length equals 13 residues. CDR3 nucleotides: TGTGCCAGCAGTTACTTTAGCAATCAGCCCCAGCATTTT. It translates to CASSYFSNQPQHF.

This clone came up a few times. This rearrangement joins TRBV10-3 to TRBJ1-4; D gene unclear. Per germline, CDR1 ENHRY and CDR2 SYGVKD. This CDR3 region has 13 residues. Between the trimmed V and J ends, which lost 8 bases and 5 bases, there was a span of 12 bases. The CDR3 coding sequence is TGTGCCATCTCGAACAGACAAAATGAAAAACTGTTTTTT. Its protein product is CAISNRQNEKLFF.

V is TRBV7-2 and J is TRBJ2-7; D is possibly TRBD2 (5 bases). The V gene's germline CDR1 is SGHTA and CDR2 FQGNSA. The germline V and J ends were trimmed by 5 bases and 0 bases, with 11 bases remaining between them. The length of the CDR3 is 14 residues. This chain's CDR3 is CASSPEGSSYEQYF. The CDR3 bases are TGTGCCAGCAGCCCCGAAGGGAGCTCCTACGAGCAGTACTTC.